These 3 T cell receptor beta chains came from one sample sequenced in a study of early T cells in non-severe SARS-CoV-2 infection. TCRdb processed the 5' RACE reads anew with MiXCR; each CDR3 protein has one entry. The sample has roughly 28,000 distinct CDR3 sequences, roughly 4.3% seen once. Material: whole blood. These receptors were collected from an adult who was a healthcare worker with PCR-confirmed SARS-CoV-2 infection or an uninfected control (not recorded which).

This clonotype was seen many times. The CDR3 loop reads CASSPDRDNYGYTF. The CDR3 coding sequence is TGTGCCAGCAGCCCGGACAGGGACAACTATGGCTACACCTTC. This chain uses TRBV11-2 with TRBJ1-2; TRBD1 matches 8 bases. CDR1 SGHAT and CDR2 FQNNGV come from the germline V gene. CDR3 length equals 14 residues. The ends lost 5 bases at V and 2 bases at J; junction bases unmatched: 4.

This clonotype was seen repeatedly, ten times or more. The chain couples TRBV19 to TRBJ2-1; the D is unclear. There are 16 residues in the CDR3. Looked up from germline, CDR1 is LNHDA and CDR2 is SQIVND (reference sequence). V was shortened by 4 bases and J by 0 bases, with 13 bases between the two germline ends. The CDR3 region is CASSKLGRSSYNEQFF. CDR3 coding DNA: TGTGCCAGTAGTAAGCTAGGACGGAGCTCCTACAATGAGCAGTTCTTC. Drawing the rest from reference TRBV19 and TRBJ2-1, the complete variable domain is DGGITQSPKYLFRKEGQNVTLSCEQNLNHDAMYWYRQDPGQGLRLIYYSQIVNDFQKGDIAEGYSVSREKKESFPLTVTSAQKNPTAFYLCASSKLGRSSYNEQFFGPGTRLTVL.

Judged by abundance, this clonotype is medium-sized. The rearrangement uses TRBV4-3 and TRBJ1-2; D remains unclear. Germline V lookup: CDR1 LGHNA, CDR2 YSLEER. The CDR3 sequence is 14 residues long. Trimming removed 8 bases at V and 0 bases at J, with 13 bases between. As DNA, the CDR3 is TGCGCCAGCGGCCTCACCGTAGCTAACTATGGCTACACCTTC. Its translation: CASGLTVANYGYTF.